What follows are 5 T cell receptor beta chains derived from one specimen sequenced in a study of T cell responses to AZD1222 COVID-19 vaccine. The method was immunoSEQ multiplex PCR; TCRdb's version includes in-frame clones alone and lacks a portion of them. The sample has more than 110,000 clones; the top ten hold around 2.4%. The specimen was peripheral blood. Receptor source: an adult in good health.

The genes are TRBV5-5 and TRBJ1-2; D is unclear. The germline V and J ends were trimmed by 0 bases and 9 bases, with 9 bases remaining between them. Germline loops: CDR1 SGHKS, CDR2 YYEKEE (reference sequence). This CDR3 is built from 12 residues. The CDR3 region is CASSLVGSSYTF. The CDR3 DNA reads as TGTGCCAGCAGCTTGGTTGGGAGTAGCTACACCTTC. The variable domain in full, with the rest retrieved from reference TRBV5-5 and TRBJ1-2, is DAGVTQSPTHLIKTRGQQVTLRCSPISGHKSVSWYQQVLGQGPQFIFQYYEKEERGRGNFPDRFSARQFPNYSSELNVNALLLGDSALYLCASSLVGSSYTFGSGTRLTVV.

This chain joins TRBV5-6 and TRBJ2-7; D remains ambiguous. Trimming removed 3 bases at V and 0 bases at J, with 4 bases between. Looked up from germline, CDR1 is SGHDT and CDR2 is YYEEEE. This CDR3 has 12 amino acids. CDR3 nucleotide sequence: TGTGCCAGCAGCTCAACCTCCTACGAGCAGTACTTC. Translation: CASSSTSYEQYF. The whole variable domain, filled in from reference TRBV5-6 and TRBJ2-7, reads DAGVTQSPTHLIKTRGQQVTLRCSPKSGHDTVSWYQQALGQGPQFIFQYYEEEERQRGNFPDRFSGHQFPNYSSELNVNALLLGDSALYLCASSSTSYEQYFGPGTRLTVT.

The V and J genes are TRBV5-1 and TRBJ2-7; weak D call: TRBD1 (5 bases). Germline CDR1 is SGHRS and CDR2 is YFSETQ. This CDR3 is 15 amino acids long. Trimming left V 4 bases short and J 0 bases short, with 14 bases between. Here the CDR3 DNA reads TGCGCCAGCAGCGAGACAGCCTCGGGCTCCTACGAGCAGTACTTC. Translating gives CASSETASGSYEQYF.

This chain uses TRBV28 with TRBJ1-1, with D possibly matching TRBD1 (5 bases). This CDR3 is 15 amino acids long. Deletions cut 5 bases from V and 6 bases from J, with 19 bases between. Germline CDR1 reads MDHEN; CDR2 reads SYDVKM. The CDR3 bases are TGTGCCAGCAGTCCCAACCGGGGCAGGGACCCTGAAGCTTTCTTT. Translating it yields CASSPNRGRDPEAFF.

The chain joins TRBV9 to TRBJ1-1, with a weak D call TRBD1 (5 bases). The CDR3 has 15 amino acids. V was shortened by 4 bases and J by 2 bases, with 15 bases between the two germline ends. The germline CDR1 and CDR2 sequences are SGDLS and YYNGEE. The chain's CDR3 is CASSSLPTVNTEAFF. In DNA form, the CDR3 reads TGTGCCAGCAGCTCCCTCCCGACAGTAAACACTGAAGCTTTCTTT.